The rows below give T cell receptor beta chains drawn from one sample of a study of T cells in Graves' hyperthyroidism and ophthalmopathy. TCRdb reanalysed the multiplex PCR reads using MiXCR and keeps one entry per CDR3 protein. The table has about 600,000 distinct CDR3 sequences, 12% to 15% seen once. Sample: blood. These receptors were collected from a woman between 18 and 29 years old with Graves' ophthalmopathy. Both conserved end residues are part of each CDR3.

v_call,cdr3_aa
TRBV6-1,CASSDGQTAADTEAFF
TRBV29-1,CSVLGRVQDEQYF
TRBV27,CASSSGQGNYYTF
TRBV6-1,CASSEIGFLSGGGNQPQHF
TRBV20-1,CSARAGHIDEQYF
TRBV4-1,CASSQSPLREQYF
TRBV28,CASSPPRPQYGYTF
TRBV27,CASSSRGGTNEKLFF
TRBV3-1,CASSQVLVVAGTNTGEPFF
TRBV5-6,CASSLDLGQGHGNEQFF
TRBV12-3/TRBV12-4,CAEGGNTIYF
TRBV12-3/TRBV12-4,CASSFSRGPRPAFF
TRBV13,CASSFKGADTQYF
TRBV28,CASSLLATNEKLFF
TRBV6-2/TRBV6-3,CASSYGERESGTDTQYF
TRBV18,CASSPGGKETQYF